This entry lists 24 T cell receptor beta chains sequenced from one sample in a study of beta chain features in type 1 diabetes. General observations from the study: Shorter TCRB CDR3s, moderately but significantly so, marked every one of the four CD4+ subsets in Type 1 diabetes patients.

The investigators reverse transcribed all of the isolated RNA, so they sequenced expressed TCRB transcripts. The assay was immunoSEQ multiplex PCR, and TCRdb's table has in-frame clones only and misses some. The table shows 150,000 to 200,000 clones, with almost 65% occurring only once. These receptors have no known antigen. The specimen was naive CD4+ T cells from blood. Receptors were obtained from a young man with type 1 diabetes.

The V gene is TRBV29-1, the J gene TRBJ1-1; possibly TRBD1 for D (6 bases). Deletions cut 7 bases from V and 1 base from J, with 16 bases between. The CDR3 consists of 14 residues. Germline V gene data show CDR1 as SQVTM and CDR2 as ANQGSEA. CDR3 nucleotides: TGCAGCGCCCAAGGGGGGGCTGCGAACACTGAAGCTTTCTTT. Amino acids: CSAQGGAANTEAFF.

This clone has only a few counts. The chain's CDR3 is CSAEREYF. The CDR3 DNA is TGCAGTGCCGAGAGGGAGTACTTC. The chain links TRBV20-1 to TRBJ2-5; D is perhaps TRBD2 (5 bases). V was cut by 6 bases and J by 12 bases, with 8 bases left in between. The CDR3 contains 8 residues. Germline CDR1 and CDR2: DFQATT and SNEGSKA (reference sequence).

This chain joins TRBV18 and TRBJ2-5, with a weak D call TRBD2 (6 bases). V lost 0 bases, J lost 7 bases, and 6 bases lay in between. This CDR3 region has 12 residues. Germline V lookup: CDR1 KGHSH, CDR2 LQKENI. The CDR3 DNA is TGTGCCAGCTCACCACCGGAGGGGACCCAGTACTTC. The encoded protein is CASSPPEGTQYF.

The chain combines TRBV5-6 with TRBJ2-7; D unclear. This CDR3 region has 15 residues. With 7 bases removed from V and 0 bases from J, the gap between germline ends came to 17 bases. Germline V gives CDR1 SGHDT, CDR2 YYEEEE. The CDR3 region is CASGPLPASSYEQYF. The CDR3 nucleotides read TGTGCCAGCGGCCCCCTGCCAGCGAGCTCCTACGAGCAGTACTTC.

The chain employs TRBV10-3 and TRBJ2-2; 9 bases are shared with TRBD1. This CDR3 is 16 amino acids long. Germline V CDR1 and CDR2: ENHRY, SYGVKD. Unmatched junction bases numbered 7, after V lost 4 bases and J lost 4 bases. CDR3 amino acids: CAISGTGGMTTGELFF. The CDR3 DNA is TGTGCCATCAGTGGAACAGGGGGCATGACCACCGGGGAGCTGTTTTTT.

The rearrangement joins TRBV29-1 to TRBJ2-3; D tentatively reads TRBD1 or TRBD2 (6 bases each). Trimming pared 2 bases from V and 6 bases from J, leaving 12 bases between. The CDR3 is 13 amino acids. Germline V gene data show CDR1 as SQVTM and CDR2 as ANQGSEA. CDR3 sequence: CSVERGRADTQYF. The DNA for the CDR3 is TGCAGCGTTGAACGGGGGCGAGCTGATACGCAGTATTTT.

The CDR3 region has the DNA TGCAGCGTGACCTGGCAGGGAGGCGAAAAACTGTTTTTT. Its translation is CSVTWQGGEKLFF. The chain links TRBV29-1 to TRBJ1-4; a possible D gene is TRBD1 (5 bases). This CDR3 is 13 amino acids long. Germline CDR1 is SQVTM and CDR2 is ANQGSEA. The V gene lost 6 bases and the J gene lost 8 bases, with 16 bases spanning the gap.

CDR3 residues: CASSDLGQSTDTQYF. DNA for the CDR3: TGTGCCAGCAGTGATCTGGGACAGAGCACAGATACGCAGTATTTT. V is TRBV25-1 and J is TRBJ2-3, with TRBD1 identical over 7 bases. The germline V gene has CDR1 MGHDK and CDR2 SYGVNS. The CDR3 runs to 15 residues. Germline trimming cut 3 bases from V and 0 bases from J; bases unmatched to any gene: 3.

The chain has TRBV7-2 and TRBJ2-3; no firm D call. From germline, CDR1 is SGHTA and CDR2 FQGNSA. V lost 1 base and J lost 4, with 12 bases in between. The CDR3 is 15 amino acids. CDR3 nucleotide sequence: TGTGCCAGCAGCTTAGGAGATAAGGGTGCAGATACGCAGTATTTT. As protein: CASSLGDKGADTQYF.

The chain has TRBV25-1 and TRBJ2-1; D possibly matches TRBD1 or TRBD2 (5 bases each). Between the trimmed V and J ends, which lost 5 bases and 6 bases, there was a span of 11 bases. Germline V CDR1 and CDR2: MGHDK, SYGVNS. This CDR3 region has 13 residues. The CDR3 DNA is TGTGCCAGCAGTTTACCCGGGACCAATGAGCAGTTCTTC. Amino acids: CASSLPGTNEQFF.

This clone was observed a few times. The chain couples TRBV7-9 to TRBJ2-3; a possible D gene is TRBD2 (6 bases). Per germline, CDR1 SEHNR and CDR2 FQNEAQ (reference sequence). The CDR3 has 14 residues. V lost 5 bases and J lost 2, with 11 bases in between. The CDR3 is CASSLGLNTDTQYF. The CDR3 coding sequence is TGTGCCAGCAGCCTTGGACTAAACACAGATACGCAGTATTTT.

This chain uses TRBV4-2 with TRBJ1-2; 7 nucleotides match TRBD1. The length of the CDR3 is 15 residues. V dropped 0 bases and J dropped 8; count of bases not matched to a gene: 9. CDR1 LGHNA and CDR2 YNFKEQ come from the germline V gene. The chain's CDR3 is CASSQDGEGALGYTF. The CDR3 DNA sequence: TGTGCCAGCAGCCAAGATGGAGAGGGGGCGCTCGGCTACACCTTC.

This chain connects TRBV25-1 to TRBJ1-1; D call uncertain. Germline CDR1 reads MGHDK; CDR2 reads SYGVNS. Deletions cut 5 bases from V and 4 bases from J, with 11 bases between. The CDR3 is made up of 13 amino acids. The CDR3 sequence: CASSLNPPTEAFF. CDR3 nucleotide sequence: TGTGCCAGCAGTCTCAACCCACCCACTGAAGCTTTCTTT.

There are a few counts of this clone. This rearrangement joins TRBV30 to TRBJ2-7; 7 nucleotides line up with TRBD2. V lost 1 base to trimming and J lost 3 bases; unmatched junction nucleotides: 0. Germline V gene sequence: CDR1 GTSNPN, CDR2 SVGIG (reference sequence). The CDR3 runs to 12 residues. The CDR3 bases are TGTGCCTGGAGTGCGGGGGGCTACGAGCAGTACTTC. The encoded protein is CAWSAGGYEQYF.

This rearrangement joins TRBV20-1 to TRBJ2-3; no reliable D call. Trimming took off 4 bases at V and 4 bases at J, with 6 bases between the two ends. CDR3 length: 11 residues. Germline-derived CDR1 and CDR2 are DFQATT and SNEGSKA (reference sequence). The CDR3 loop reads CSAILSDTQYF. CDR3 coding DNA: TGCAGTGCTATTCTTTCAGATACGCAGTATTTT.

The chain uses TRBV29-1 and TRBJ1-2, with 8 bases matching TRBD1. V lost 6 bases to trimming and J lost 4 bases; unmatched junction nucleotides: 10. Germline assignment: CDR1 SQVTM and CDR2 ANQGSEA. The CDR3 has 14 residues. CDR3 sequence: CSVDRAGLGYGYTF. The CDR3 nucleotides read TGCAGCGTGGACAGGGCCGGCCTGGGCTATGGCTACACCTTC.

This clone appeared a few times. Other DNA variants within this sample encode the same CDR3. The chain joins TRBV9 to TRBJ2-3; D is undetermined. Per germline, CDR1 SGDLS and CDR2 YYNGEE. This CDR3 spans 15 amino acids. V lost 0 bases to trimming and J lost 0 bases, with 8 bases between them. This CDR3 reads CASSVGLGSTDTQYF. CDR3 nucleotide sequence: TGTGCCAGCAGCGTAGGTCTGGGAAGCACAGATACGCAGTATTTT.

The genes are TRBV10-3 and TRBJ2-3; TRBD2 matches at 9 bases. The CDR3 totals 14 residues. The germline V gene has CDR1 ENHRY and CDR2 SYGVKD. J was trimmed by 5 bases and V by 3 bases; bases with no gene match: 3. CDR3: CAISDIAGVDTQYF. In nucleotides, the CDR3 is TGTGCCATCAGTGATATAGCGGGAGTAGATACGCAGTATTTT.

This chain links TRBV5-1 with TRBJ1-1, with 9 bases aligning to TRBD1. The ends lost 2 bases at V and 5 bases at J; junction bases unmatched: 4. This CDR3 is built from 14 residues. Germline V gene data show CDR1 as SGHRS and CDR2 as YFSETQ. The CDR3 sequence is CASSFIGQGTEAFF. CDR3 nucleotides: TGCGCCAGCAGCTTCATTGGACAGGGGACTGAAGCTTTCTTT.

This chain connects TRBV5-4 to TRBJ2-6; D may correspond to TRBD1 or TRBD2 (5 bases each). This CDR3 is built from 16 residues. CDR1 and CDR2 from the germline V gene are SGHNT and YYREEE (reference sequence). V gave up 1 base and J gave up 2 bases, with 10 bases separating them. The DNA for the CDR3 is TGTGCCAGCAGCTTGCCCCAGGGAGCTGGGGCCAACGTCCTGACTTTC. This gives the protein CASSLPQGAGANVLTF.

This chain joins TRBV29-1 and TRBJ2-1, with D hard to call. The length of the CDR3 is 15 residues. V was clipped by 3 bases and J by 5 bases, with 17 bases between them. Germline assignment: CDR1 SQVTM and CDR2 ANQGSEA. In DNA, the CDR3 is TGCAGCGTTGATTTCCCCCACCTCTTCAACAATGAGCAGTTCTTC. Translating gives CSVDFPHLFNNEQFF.

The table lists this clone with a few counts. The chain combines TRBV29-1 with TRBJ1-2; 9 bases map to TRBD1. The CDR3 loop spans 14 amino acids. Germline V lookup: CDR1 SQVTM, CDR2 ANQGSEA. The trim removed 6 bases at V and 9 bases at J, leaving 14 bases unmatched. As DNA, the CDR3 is TGCAGCGTCCCGGGACAGGGATCAATGTTTAGCTACACCTTC. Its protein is CSVPGQGSMFSYTF.

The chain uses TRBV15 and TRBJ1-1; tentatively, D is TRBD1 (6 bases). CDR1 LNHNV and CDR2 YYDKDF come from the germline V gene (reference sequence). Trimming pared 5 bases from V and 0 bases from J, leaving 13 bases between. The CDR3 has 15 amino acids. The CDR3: CATSGGWPMNTEAFF. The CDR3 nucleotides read TGTGCCACCAGCGGGGGCTGGCCAATGAACACTGAAGCTTTCTTT.

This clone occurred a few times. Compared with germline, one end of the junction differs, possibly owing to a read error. CDR3 DNA sequence: TGTGCCAGCAGCTTAGATAGCGGGGCCTCCTCCAAAGACATTCAGTACTTC. It codes for CASSLDSGASSKDIQYF. The chain joins TRBV7-9 to TRBJ2-4; 8 bases are shared with TRBD2. This CDR3 comprises 17 residues. Germline values: CDR1 SEHNR, CDR2 FQNEAQ (reference sequence).